The source of this T cell receptor (beta chain) is a study of CD8+ T cells in alopecia areata. Extraction and reverse transcription of RNA yielded cDNA as the sequencing template. This table comes from immunoSEQ multiplex PCR, and its TCRdb copy is limited to in-frame clones, with some not included. The table includes tens of thousands of clones, around 71% detected once. Treatment of the sample: oral pan-JAK inhibitor, 5-10 mg twice daily. J gave up 4 bases and V 3 bases, and 9 bases lay outside the gene matches. The CDR3 consists of 17 residues. Per the germline V gene, CDR1 is MGHRA and CDR2 is YSYEKL.

This TCR was sampled from a human donor with alopecia areata. Material: CD8+ T cells sorted from blood, obtained at week 44, from a patient treated with tofacitinib. The chain is built from TRBV4-1 and TRBJ1-1; 12 nucleotides agree with TRBD1. The DNA of the CDR3 is TGCGCCAGCAGCCACATTCCGGGACAGGGGGCGACCACTGAAGCTTTCTTT. Translation gives CASSHIPGQGATTEAFF.